This T cell receptor (beta chain) originates from a study of control samples from healthy donors and cancer patients. Libraries were prepared by immunoSEQ multiplex PCR; TCRdb keeps only in-frame clonotypes and omits some of them. The sample records about 59,000 clones, roughly nine tenths being singletons. Germline values: CDR1 LNHDA, CDR2 SQIVND (reference sequence). V shed 5 bases and J shed 1 base, with 12 bases lying between them. The CDR3 has 14 residues. The sample comprised PBMCs. The genes are TRBV19 and TRBJ2-7; D tentatively reads TRBD1 or TRBD2 (5 bases each). The source of this sequence is a man in his forties with colorectal cancer. CDR3 region: CASSSRDGSYEQYF. The DNA for the CDR3 is TGTGCCAGTAGTTCCAGGGACGGATCCTACGAGCAGTACTTC. Combining the CDR3 with reference TRBV19 and TRBJ2-7 gives the whole variable domain DGGITQSPKYLFRKEGQNVTLSCEQNLNHDAMYWYRQDPGQGLRLIYYSQIVNDFQKGDIAEGYSVSREKKESFPLTVTSAQKNPTAFYLCASSSRDGSYEQYFGPGTRLTVT.